This entry lists 29 T cell receptor beta chains sequenced from one sample in a study of cytomegalovirus exposure and HLA in healthy donors. Both 60 Vbeta primers and 13 Jbeta primers went into the PCR. Sequencing used immunoSEQ multiplex PCR; TCRdb keeps in-frame clones, though not all of them. This table holds about 190,000 clones, roughly 13% found once. Source material: PBMCs. Receptors were obtained from a middle-aged man in good health and CMV-seropositive.

This clone was observed a few times. The rearrangement uses TRBV5-1 and TRBJ1-1, with D possibly TRBD1 on 6 matching bases. V dropped 3 bases and J dropped 3 bases, with 9 bases sitting between them. The CDR3 runs to 13 residues. The V gene's germline CDR1 is SGHRS and CDR2 YFSETQ. In nucleotides, the CDR3 is TGCGCCAGCAGCTGGTCAGGGGACACTGAAGCTTTCTTT. Amino acid sequence: CASSWSGDTEAFF.

The rearrangement uses TRBV6-5 and TRBJ1-4; D is undetermined. The CDR3 runs 10 residues. The germline V gene encodes CDR1 MNHEY and CDR2 SVGAGI. V gave up 5 bases and J gave up 8 bases, with 3 bases separating them. CDR3 in DNA: TGTGCCAGCAGTCCAGAAAAACTGTTTTTT. It codes for CASSPEKLFF.

The rearrangement uses TRBV7-9 and TRBJ2-3, with 7 bases matching TRBD2. The CDR3 length is 15 residues. Per the germline V gene, CDR1 is SEHNR and CDR2 is FQNEAQ (reference sequence). The V and J ends lost 3 bases and 5 bases, in that order; junction bases with no gene match: 8. The DNA for the CDR3 is TGTGCCAGCAGCTTGGAACTAGCGATGATAGATACGCAGTATTTT. It specifies CASSLELAMIDTQYF.

This rearrangement joins TRBV7-9 to TRBJ2-3, with a tentative D call TRBD2 (6 bases). This CDR3 is built from 15 residues. V lost 3 bases, J lost 6 bases, and 16 bases lay in between. Germline V gene data show CDR1 as SEHNR and CDR2 as FQNEAQ (reference sequence). The CDR3 protein is CASSLQAGSTDTQYF. CDR3 DNA sequence: TGTGCCAGCAGCTTGCAAGCCGGGAGTACGGATACGCAGTATTTT.

This clone was observed a handful of times. This rearrangement joins TRBV5-1 to TRBJ2-3, with D possibly matching TRBD1 (6 bases). CDR1 is SGHRS, CDR2 YFSETQ, per germline. The CDR3 runs to 14 residues. V gave up 1 base and J gave up 6 bases, with 12 bases separating them. CDR3 bases: TGCGCCAGCAGCTTGACAGGGCTGGGGGATACGCAGTATTTT. Its translation: CASSLTGLGDTQYF.

The table lists this clone with a few counts. The rearrangement uses TRBV5-4 and TRBJ1-2; weak D call: TRBD1 (6 bases). Per the germline V gene, CDR1 is SGHNT and CDR2 is YYREEE (reference sequence). The CDR3 sequence is 16 residues long. Trimming removed 3 bases from V and 8 bases from J, with 23 bases in between. This chain's CDR3 is CASSSGQSNNYGGYTF. The CDR3 DNA is TGTGCCAGCAGCTCCGGACAGTCTAATAACTATGGAGGCTACACCTTC.

This clone was detected only a few times. The CDR3 DNA sequence: TGCGCCAGCAACCAAGCGGTTAGCACAGATACGCAGTATTTT. It yields the protein CASNQAVSTDTQYF. The chain recombines TRBV5-1 with TRBJ2-3; D perhaps matches TRBD2 (5 bases). Germline CDR1 reads SGHRS; CDR2 reads YFSETQ. Trimming shortened V by 6 bases and J by 0 bases, and 11 bases separated the two germline ends. The CDR3 contains 14 residues.

The V gene is TRBV19, the J gene TRBJ1-3; D is uncertain. The CDR3 spans 14 residues. Trimming left V 2 bases short and J 2 bases short, with 7 bases between. CDR1 is LNHDA, CDR2 SQIVND, per germline (reference sequence). The CDR3 region is CASSIRDPGNTIYF. The CDR3 coding sequence is TGTGCCAGTAGTATACGAGATCCTGGAAACACCATATATTTT. Supplemented by reference TRBV19 and TRBJ1-3, the full variable domain reads DGGITQSPKYLFRKEGQNVTLSCEQNLNHDAMYWYRQDPGQGLRLIYYSQIVNDFQKGDIAEGYSVSREKKESFPLTVTSAQKNPTAFYLCASSIRDPGNTIYFGEGSWLTVV.

This clone has only a few counts. J is TRBJ1-5 and V is TRBV10-3; D may be TRBD1 (6 bases). Trimming removed 10 bases at V and 3 bases at J, with 13 bases between. The CDR3 has 13 residues. CDR1 and CDR2 from the germline V gene are ENHRY and SYGVKD. The CDR3 loop is CATARGNNQPQHF. The CDR3 DNA reads TGTGCCACGGCGAGGGGGAACAATCAGCCCCAGCATTTT.

There are a few counts of this clone. The chain carries TRBV5-1 and TRBJ2-3; TRBD1 aligns across 8 bases. CDR3 length equals 13 residues. The V gene end was trimmed by 6 bases and the J gene end by 2 bases; junction bases not matched to a gene: 2. The germline gives CDR1 SGHRS, CDR2 YFSETQ. The CDR3 bases are TGCGCCAGCAACAGGGGGAACACAGATACGCAGTATTTT. It specifies CASNRGNTDTQYF.

This clone was counted only a few times. The gene calls are TRBV9 and TRBJ2-2; a possible D gene is TRBD1 (6 bases). The V end was cut by 5 bases, the J end by 7 bases, with 18 bases between. Germline V CDR1 and CDR2: SGDLS, YYNGEE. The CDR3 runs 15 residues. The DNA of the CDR3 is TGTGCCAGCAGTAGAGGGGAGACAGGCGTCGGGGAGCTGTTTTTT. Translation: CASSRGETGVGELFF.

This clone was observed a few times. The rearrangement uses TRBV5-1 and TRBJ1-1; D may be TRBD1 (6 bases). V dropped 3 bases and J dropped 3 bases, with 18 bases sitting between them. This CDR3 spans 16 amino acids. The germline CDR1 and CDR2 sequences are SGHRS and YFSETQ. The CDR3 protein is CASSSFGGDTHTEAFF. The CDR3 DNA follows: TGCGCCAGCAGCTCCTTTGGGGGGGACACCCACACTGAAGCTTTCTTT.

This clone occurred a few times. The V and J genes are TRBV5-4 and TRBJ2-2; 7 bases are shared with TRBD2. Germline assignment: CDR1 SGHNT and CDR2 YYREEE (reference sequence). V lost 3 bases to trimming and J lost 7 bases; unmatched junction nucleotides: 3. The CDR3 totals 13 residues. CDR3 sequence reads: CASSWGGSGELFF. The CDR3 nucleotides read TGTGCCAGCAGCTGGGGGGGTAGCGGGGAGCTGTTTTTT. Drawing the rest from reference TRBV5-4 and TRBJ2-2, the complete variable domain is ETGVTQSPTHLIKTRGQQVTLRCSSQSGHNTVSWYQQALGQGPQFIFQYYREEENGRGNFPPRFSGLQFPNYSSELNVNALELDDSALYLCASSWGGSGELFFGEGSRLTVL.

The V gene is TRBV5-5, the J gene TRBJ2-3; tentatively, D is TRBD1 (5 bases). Germline V gene data show CDR1 as SGHKS and CDR2 as YYEKEE (reference sequence). The length of the CDR3 is 18 residues. V was shortened by 0 bases and J by 2 bases, with 19 bases between the two germline ends. The CDR3 sequence is CASSLVWGLKRATDTQYF. CDR3 nucleotides: TGTGCCAGCAGCTTGGTGTGGGGCCTTAAACGCGCCACAGATACGCAGTATTTT.

This clone has only a few counts. V gene TRBV28 combines with J gene TRBJ1-1; 8 nucleotides line up with TRBD1. CDR3 length equals 13 residues. The germline V gene encodes CDR1 MDHEN and CDR2 SYDVKM. Trimming took 5 bases from V and 5 from J; bases not matched to a gene: 4. The CDR3 DNA follows: TGTGCCAGCAGTCCAGGGGGCCGTACTGAAGCTTTCTTT. This encodes CASSPGGRTEAFF.

Here the CDR3 reads CASSSPPDRGWTDTQYF. The DNA of the CDR3 is TGCGCCAGCAGCTCGCCCCCTGACAGGGGCTGGACAGATACGCAGTATTTT. The chain joins TRBV5-1 to TRBJ2-3; 8 bases fit TRBD1. This CDR3 has 17 amino acids. After removal of 3 bases from V and 3 bases from J, the junction contained 12 bases not matched to a gene. Per germline, CDR1 SGHRS and CDR2 YFSETQ.

This clone was seen a handful of times. The chain has TRBV5-1 and TRBJ2-7; TRBD1 matches 7 bases. Per germline, CDR1 SGHRS and CDR2 YFSETQ. The CDR3 contains 14 residues. Germline trimming cut 4 bases from V and 4 bases from J; bases unmatched to any gene: 8. The CDR3 DNA reads TGCGCCAGCAGCGATCCGAAGGGGGCATACGAGCAGTACGTC. The encoded protein is CASSDPKGAYEQYV.

The J gene is TRBJ1-1, the V gene TRBV7-9; tentative D call: TRBD1 (5 bases). V was pared by 1 base and J by 1 base, with 10 bases between. This CDR3 is built from 15 residues. Germline V gives CDR1 SEHNR, CDR2 FQNEAQ (reference sequence). Here the CDR3 DNA reads TGTGCCAGCAGCTTAGGTGGGGGGGGGAACACTGAAGCTTTCTTT. This sequence encodes CASSLGGGGNTEAFF.

This clone was picked up a small number of times. The V and J genes are TRBV7-2 and TRBJ2-1; 9 bases align to TRBD2. CDR3 length: 14 residues. From germline, CDR1 is SGHTA and CDR2 FQGNSA. With 5 bases clipped from V and 5 bases from J, the junction kept 4 bases outside the gene matches. CDR3 region: CASSPSGTDNEQFF. The CDR3 DNA sequence: TGTGCCAGCAGCCCTAGCGGGACAGACAATGAGCAGTTCTTC.

This sequence joins TRBV4-3 and TRBJ2-2; D is perhaps TRBD2 (5 bases). The length of the CDR3 is 15 residues. V was shortened by 1 base and J by 4 bases, with 10 bases between the two germline ends. Germline V gene data show CDR1 as LGHNA and CDR2 as YSLEER. The CDR3 DNA reads as TGCGCCAGCAGCCAAGCCAGCGGTGGCACCGGGGAGCTGTTTTTT. This gives the protein CASSQASGGTGELFF.

The gene calls are TRBV5-5 and TRBJ1-3; tentative D call: TRBD1 (5 bases). Trimming pared 1 base from V and 0 bases from J, leaving 8 bases between. The CDR3 contains 15 residues. CDR1 is SGHKS, CDR2 YYEKEE, per germline (reference sequence). The CDR3: CASSLQGFSGNTIYF. The CDR3 region has the DNA TGTGCCAGCAGCTTGCAGGGCTTCTCTGGAAACACCATATATTTT.

In this sample, this clone turned up many times. The genes are TRBV27 and TRBJ2-7, with D possibly TRBD1 on 6 matching bases. CDR1 and CDR2 from the germline V gene are MNHEY and SMNVEV (reference sequence). V was clipped by 0 bases and J by 5 bases, with 14 bases between them. This CDR3 spans 15 amino acids. The DNA of the CDR3 is TGTGCCAGCAGTTTATCGTATGGGGGCATCCACGAGCAGTACGTC. Amino acid sequence: CASSLSYGGIHEQYV.

Only a few counts were recorded for this clone. The chain recombines TRBV4-2 with TRBJ1-6; D remains ambiguous. CDR1 is LGHNA, CDR2 YNFKEQ, per germline. The CDR3 loop spans 18 amino acids. The ends were cut back, 0 bases at V and 2 bases at J, with 14 bases in the middle. CDR3 DNA sequence: TGTGCCAGCAGCCAAGAGTCGTGGCAGGCAGCCTATAATTCACCCCTCCACTTT. Translation gives CASSQESWQAAYNSPLHF.

The rearrangement uses TRBV4-1 and TRBJ2-1; the D is unclear. This CDR3 comprises 12 residues. Trimming pared 3 bases from V and 4 bases from J, leaving 4 bases between. Germline V gene lookup returns CDR1 MGHRA and CDR2 YSYEKL. CDR3 sequence reads: CASSHGYNEQFF. The DNA of the CDR3 is TGCGCCAGCAGCCACGGTTACAATGAGCAGTTCTTC.

This clone was seen only a few times. This sequence joins TRBV18 and TRBJ1-1, with 9 bases aligning to TRBD1. The V gene's germline CDR1 is KGHSH and CDR2 LQKENI. The CDR3 totals 14 residues. Trimming cost V 6 bases and J 1 base; bases outside gene matches: 3. CDR3 loop: CASSRGQGNTEAFF. The CDR3 coding sequence is TGTGCCAGCTCGCGGGGACAGGGGAACACTGAAGCTTTCTTT.

The CDR3 reads CASSQDRGWSETQYF. CDR3 nucleotide sequence: TGCGCCAGCAGCCAGGACAGGGGATGGAGCGAGACCCAGTACTTC. V is TRBV4-3 and J is TRBJ2-5; 9 bases agree with TRBD1. Germline V gene lookup returns CDR1 LGHNA and CDR2 YSLEER. This CDR3 region has 15 residues. The J segment lost 5 bases and the V segment lost 3 bases, leaving 7 bases of the junction unmatched.

This clone has a handful of counts. The V call is TRBV19, the J call TRBJ1-2, with D possibly TRBD1 on 6 matching bases. With 7 bases removed from V and 4 bases from J, the gap between germline ends came to 13 bases. CDR3 length: 13 residues. CDR1 and CDR2 (germline): LNHDA, SQIVND (reference sequence). The CDR3 protein is CASTWEGGYGYTF. Written as DNA, the CDR3 is TGTGCCAGTACCTGGGAGGGGGGCTATGGCTACACCTTC.

The chain links TRBV30 to TRBJ2-1, with 9 positions matching TRBD1. The germline V gene encodes CDR1 GTSNPN and CDR2 SVGIG (reference sequence). V lost 7 bases, J lost 11 bases, and 6 bases stayed unmatched. The CDR3 consists of 11 residues. This CDR3 reads CALLQGAKQFF. CDR3 nucleotide sequence: TGTGCCTTACTACAGGGGGCCAAGCAGTTCTTC.

There are a few counts of this clone. The V call is TRBV5-8, the J call TRBJ2-1; 10 bases are a match to TRBD1. V was pared by 9 bases and J by 4 bases, with 10 bases of the junction left unmatched. The CDR3 loop spans 15 amino acids. From germline, CDR1 is SGHTS and CDR2 YDEGEE. CDR3 nucleotides: TGTGCCAACCCCTCCGGGGACAGGGGATACAATGAGCAGTTCTTC. Translation gives CANPSGDRGYNEQFF.